The 11 T cell receptor beta chains listed next were all sequenced from one sample in a study of T cell changes during pregnancy in multiple sclerosis. TCRdb's table, derived via immunoSEQ multiplex PCR, lists solely in-frame clones and lacks some. The data show tens of thousands of clones, roughly 93% seen once. Sequenced material: CD8+ T cells from peripheral blood mononuclear cells, taken in the third trimester of pregnancy. These TCRs come from a female donor with multiple sclerosis, enrolled in a pregnancy study.

To note about this clone: The junction differs from germline at one of its ends, possibly a read error. The chain has TRBV27 and TRBJ2-4; 7 bases fit TRBD2. Per germline, CDR1 MNHEY and CDR2 SMNVEV (reference sequence). The CDR3 consists of 13 residues. In nucleotides, the CDR3 is TGTGCCAGCATTGGGGGGGAGGGTTTGATTCCGTACTTC. Translating it yields CASIGGEGLIPYF.

This chain uses TRBV5-6 with TRBJ2-1; D perhaps matches TRBD2 (6 bases). CDR3 length equals 13 residues. With 4 bases removed from V and 5 bases from J, the gap between germline ends came to 10 bases. Germline CDR1 SGHDT, CDR2 YYEEEE. In DNA form, the CDR3 reads TGTGCCAGCAGCGCGGCGGGACACAATGAGCAGTTCTTC. It translates to CASSAAGHNEQFF.

V gene TRBV9 combines with J gene TRBJ2-3; 8 bases align to TRBD2. The CDR3 consists of 20 residues. Germline V gene lookup returns CDR1 SGDLS and CDR2 YYNGEE. V lost 2 bases and J lost 1; bases outside the gene matches: 18. The CDR3 region is CASSVRSVTGGPLGTDTQYF. The CDR3 DNA reads TGTGCCAGCAGCGTGAGGTCAGTGACGGGAGGGCCTCTCGGCACAGATACGCAGTATTTT.

This chain joins TRBV27 and TRBJ2-4; the match to TRBD2 covers 7 bases. CDR1 and CDR2 (germline): MNHEY, SMNVEV (reference sequence). The length of the CDR3 is 15 residues. V was pared by 7 bases and J by 3 bases, with 9 bases of the junction left unmatched. The CDR3 DNA reads as TGTGCCAGCACCGGGAGGCAAAGCGGCAAAAACATTCAGTACTTC. It encodes CASTGRQSGKNIQYF.

The V gene is TRBV19, the J gene TRBJ2-7; possibly TRBD1 for D (5 bases). Trimming left V 10 bases short and J 3 bases short, with 13 bases between. The CDR3 loop spans 12 amino acids. In germline, CDR1 is LNHDA, CDR2 SQIVND (reference sequence). The CDR3 DNA is TGTGCCACAAGGGGTTCAGGCTACGAGCAGTACTTC. Amino acids: CATRGSGYEQYF.

The chain uses TRBV7-8 and TRBJ2-2, with 12 bases that match TRBD1. The CDR3 extends over 21 amino acids. The germline CDR1 and CDR2 sequences are SGHVS and FQNEAQ. V shed 2 bases, J shed 0 bases, and the junction held 13 bases outside the gene matches. DNA for the CDR3: TGTGCCAGCAGCTTAAGCGCATGGGACAGGGGGCCCGATTCGAACACCGGGGAGCTGTTTTTT. It specifies CASSLSAWDRGPDSNTGELFF. Supplemented by reference TRBV7-8 and TRBJ2-2, the full variable domain reads GAGVSQSPRYKVAKRGQDVALRCDPISGHVSLFWYQQALGQGPEFLTYFQNEAQLDKSGLPSDRFFAERPEGSVSTLKIQRTQQEDSAVYLCASSLSAWDRGPDSNTGELFFGEGSRLTVL.

The chain uses TRBV28 and TRBJ2-5; a possible D gene is TRBD2 (6 bases). The V gene's germline CDR1 is MDHEN and CDR2 SYDVKM. The CDR3 runs to 13 residues. Trimming took off 6 bases at V and 5 bases at J, with 13 bases between the two ends. CDR3 DNA: TGTGCCAGCAGGACGGAGGGCCGGGAGACCCAGTACTTC. Translated: CASRTEGRETQYF.

This clone was counted a single time. The V call is TRBV27, the J call TRBJ1-5, with D possibly matching TRBD1 (5 bases). The CDR3 totals 14 residues. CDR1 MNHEY and CDR2 SMNVEV come from the germline V gene (reference sequence). V was trimmed by 2 bases and J by 1 base, leaving 6 bases between them. CDR3: CASSLRGSNQPQHF. As DNA, the CDR3 is TGTGCCAGCAGTTTACGGGGGAGCAATCAGCCCCAGCATTTT.

The gene calls are TRBV19 and TRBJ2-7; 8 nucleotides align to TRBD1. Trimming at V came to 3 bases and at J to 2 bases, leaving 6 bases not matched to a gene. CDR3 length: 15 residues. Germline V gene lookup returns CDR1 LNHDA and CDR2 SQIVND (reference sequence). The CDR3 region is CASSMIRDRPYEQYF. CDR3 DNA sequence: TGTGCCAGTAGTATGATCCGGGACAGGCCCTACGAGCAGTACTTC.

The chain is built from TRBV21-1 and TRBJ1-4; the table's D gene call, TRBD1, was not cross checked with the DNA. TRBV21-1 is deemed a pseudogene. The CDR3 consists of 16 residues. CDR3 protein: CASSKGASRTNEKLFF. DNA for the CDR3: TGTGCCAGCAGCAAAGGGGCTTCCCGAACTAATGAAAAACTGTTTTTT.

The J gene is TRBJ2-5, the V gene TRBV18, with TRBD2 matching over 12 bases. V was clipped by 0 bases and J by 1 base; unmatched bases: 12. Germline-derived CDR1 and CDR2 are KGHSH and LQKENI. The CDR3 consists of 20 residues. This CDR3 reads CASSPPVRLAGGPSQETQYF. DNA of the CDR3: TGTGCCAGCTCACCACCGGTTCGGCTAGCGGGAGGGCCGTCCCAAGAGACCCAGTACTTC. Full variable domain (missing parts from reference TRBV18 and TRBJ2-5): NAGVMQNPRHLVRRRGQEARLRCSPMKGHSHVYWYRQLPEEGLKFMVYLQKENIIDESGMPKERFSAEFPKEGPSILRIQQVVRGDSAAYFCASSPPVRLAGGPSQETQYFGPGTRLLVL.